This T cell receptor beta chain was identified in a study of blood T cell repertoires in COVID-19. The overall study: Whether acute or convalescent, the COVID-19 samples came from the United States, Italy and Spain. Nucleic acid was either cDNA or gDNA, and it came from T cells, B-cell-depleted T cells, or PBMCs.

The germline CDR1 and CDR2 sequences are SNHLY and FYNNEI. This CDR3 comprises 13 residues. Trimming removed 2 bases from V and 6 bases from J, with 10 bases in between. Authors' analysis steps: Amplification with reference gene primers provided the estimates of nucleated cell counts. Profiled with immunoSEQ multiplex PCR; TCRdb holds only in-frame clones, not every one. D and trimming were read from the DNA, whereas the V and J calls and clone size are those reported in that table. The sample has roughly 76,000 clones; about 83% are singletons. The chain couples TRBV2 to TRBJ1-2, with no clear D. This receptor was identified in a man aged 25-45 years with acute or convalescent COVID-19. What was sequenced was peripheral blood. CDR3 protein: CASSEHNADGYTF. The CDR3 DNA is TGTGCCAGCAGTGAACACAACGCGGATGGCTACACCTTC.